This T cell receptor (beta chain) comes out of a study of Tregs in tolerant kidney transplant recipients. With regard to this clone: The CDR3 extends 3 residues past the end of the read, so its final part is completed from the germline J gene.

Clones were sequenced by immunoSEQ multiplex PCR, and TCRdb holds only the in-frame ones, with some missing. This table holds 25,000 to 35,000 clones. This CDR3 is 11 amino acids long. From germline, CDR1 is SQVTM and CDR2 ANQGSEA. V lost 5 bases, J lost 9 bases, and 11 bases lay in between. The sequences come from CD8+ T cells from blood, collected before the transplant. The sequence was collected from a human donor who received a combined kidney and bone marrow transplant. The chain has TRBV29-1 and TRBJ2-1, with a weak D call TRBD2 (6 bases). The CDR3 sequence: CSVRAGVEQFF. CDR3 bases read: TGCAGCGTTCGAGCGGGCGTTGAG.